The entry below describes one T cell receptor beta chain. This sample is part of a study of blood T cell repertoires in COVID-19. Background on the study: COVID-19 samples collected from the United States, Italy and Spain covered acute and convalescent phases. T cells, B-cell-depleted T cells, or PBMCs provided the cDNA or gDNA that served as material.

The assay was immunoSEQ multiplex PCR, and TCRdb's table has in-frame clones only and misses some. The sample records about 480,000 clones, roughly nine tenths being singletons. From germline, CDR1 is SGHRS and CDR2 YFSETQ. The CDR3 sequence is 16 residues long. Trimming removed 1 base at V and 3 bases at J, with 13 bases between. Sequencing was done on a sample of peripheral blood. The V call is TRBV5-1, the J call TRBJ2-2; maybe TRBD2 (6 bases). The source of this sequence is a man aged 18 to 30 with COVID-19, enrolled during active disease. The DNA for the CDR3 is TGCGCCAGCAGCTTGTCTCCCAGACTAGACACCGGGGAGCTGTTTTTT. Residues: CASSLSPRLDTGELFF.